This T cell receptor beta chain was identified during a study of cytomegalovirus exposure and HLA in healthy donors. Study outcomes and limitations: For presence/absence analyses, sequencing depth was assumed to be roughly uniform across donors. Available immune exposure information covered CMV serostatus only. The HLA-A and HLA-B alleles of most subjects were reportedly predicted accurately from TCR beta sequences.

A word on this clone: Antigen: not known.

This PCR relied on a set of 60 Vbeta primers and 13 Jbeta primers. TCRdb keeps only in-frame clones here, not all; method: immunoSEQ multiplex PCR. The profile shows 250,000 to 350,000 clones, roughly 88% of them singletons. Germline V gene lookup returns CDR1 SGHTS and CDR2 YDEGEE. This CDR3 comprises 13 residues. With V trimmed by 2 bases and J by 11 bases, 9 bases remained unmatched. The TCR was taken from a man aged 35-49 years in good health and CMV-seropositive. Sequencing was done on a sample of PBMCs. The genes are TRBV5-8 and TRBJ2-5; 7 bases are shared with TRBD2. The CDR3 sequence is CASSLWGGREQYF. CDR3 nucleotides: TGTGCCAGCAGCTTATGGGGGGGAAGGGAGCAGTACTTC.